The present TCR beta chain was sequenced within a study of cytomegalovirus exposure and HLA in healthy donors. Study-wide background: A prior study identified approximately 120 million unique TCR beta sequences from around 180 million T cells. Study-level findings and limits: CMV serostatus was the only recorded immune exposure for donors.

The V and J ends lost 1 base and 7 bases respectively, with 17 bases between them. The CDR3 consists of 16 residues. Germline assignment: CDR1 SGHVS and CDR2 FQNEAQ. This clone was observed a handful of times. Its specificity is not known. PCR involved 60 Vbeta and 13 Jbeta primers. TCRdb's copy holds only in-frame clones and misses some; the assay was immunoSEQ multiplex PCR. The repertoire consists of 100,000 to 150,000 clones, with 8% to 11% occurring once and the leading ten covering about 4.7%. The source material was PBMCs. This sequence joins TRBV7-8 and TRBJ1-5, with D tentatively TRBD1 (6 bases). This sequence originates from a woman aged 18-29 years in good health and CMV-seropositive. CDR3 sequence: CASSLDREYFWQPQHF. CDR3 DNA: TGTGCCAGCAGCTTAGACAGGGAGTATTTCTGGCAGCCCCAGCATTTT.